This T cell receptor (beta chain) was retrieved from a study of CD8 T cells in Susac syndrome. A note on this clonotype: Its cognate antigen is unknown.

Study conclusions and caveats: The study acknowledged a relatively small number of individuals in its TCR sequencing and HLA analysis.

The RNA input was 0.5 to 1 ug, and it was reverse transcribed with random hexamers. It was immunoSEQ multiplex PCR that amplified TCR beta CDR3 across 54 Vbeta and 13 Jbeta. MiXCR was run by TCRdb on the immunoSEQ multiplex PCR reads, yielding one entry per CDR3 protein. The sample lists more than 85,000 distinct CDR3 sequences, roughly 95% occurring once. TCR beta sequencing covered blood CD8+ and CD4+ T cells. Healthy donors matched for age and sex were used as controls. The CDR3 totals 15 residues. Germline V lookup: CDR1 KGHSH, CDR2 LQKENI. V was shortened by 8 bases and J by 4 bases, with 15 bases between the two germline ends.

The clonotype originates from a human donor in good health. The V and J genes are TRBV18 and TRBJ1-6, with unresolved D. The specimen was CD4+ T cells from PBMCs. CDR3 residues: CASPGGVRYNSPLHF. The CDR3 region has the DNA TGTGCCAGCCCTGGTGGGGTCCGATATAATTCACCCCTCCACTTT.